This T cell receptor beta chain was captured by sequencing in a study of siplizumab effects on memory and regulatory T cells. Study-wide findings and caveats: Mapping to unstimulated subsets was achieved for only a minor fraction of alloreactive clones. Memory T cells appeared less diverse than naive cells, which seemed to contribute substantially to alloresponse.

Germline V gene lookup returns CDR1 SGHAT and CDR2 FQNNGV. This CDR3 is 13 amino acids long. V lost 4 bases, J lost 6 bases, and 13 bases lay in between. Each sample had roughly 10^5 TCR templates assayed. The table came from immunoSEQ multiplex PCR; TCRdb's copy has only in-frame clones and leaves some out. The sample consists of around 94,000 clones, about 94% of them appearing once. Of note for this clone: Its antigen remains unknown.

The TCR originated in a human donor in good health. V and J are TRBV11-2 and TRBJ2-7; D uncertain. Sequencing used CD4+ T cells sorted from blood. The CDR3 reads CASSSLLGGEQYF. In DNA, the CDR3 is TGTGCCAGCAGCTCCCTCCTAGGCGGCGAGCAGTACTTC.